What follows describes a single TCR beta chain. Its matching antigen is unknown. The record originates from a study of blood T cells in healthy people across ages. There are 12 residues in the CDR3. In germline, CDR1 is ENHRY, CDR2 SYGVKD. Trimming took off 6 bases at V and 7 bases at J, with 12 bases between the two ends. Points from the study as a whole: Among long-lived donors, naive CD4+ cells were more numerous and diversity higher than in aged donors.

A second PCR, run for about 7 to 12 cycles, used a sample-barcoded 5' primer plus a J-beta primer mix. Paired-end reads containing CDR3 totaled no fewer than 3 million for each sample. TCRdb processed the 5' RACE reads anew with MiXCR; each CDR3 protein has one entry. This sample has approximately 1.5 million distinct CDR3 sequences, with about 35% found just once. The sample was blood. This chain links TRBV10-3 with TRBJ1-2, with a tentative D call TRBD1 (5 bases). The receptor comes from a woman younger than 45 in good health. The CDR3, as DNA: TGTGCCATCAGCGGCCGGGACTCTGGCTACACCTTC. Translated, it gives CAISGRDSGYTF.